The clone carrying this T cell receptor (beta chain) occurred many times. This record belongs to a study of blood T cell repertoires in COVID-19. V was shortened by 0 bases and J by 8 bases, with 13 bases between the two germline ends. CDR1 is LGHNA and CDR2 is YNFKEQ in the germline V gene. The length of the CDR3 is 14 residues. Produced via immunoSEQ multiplex PCR; TCRdb's table is partial and in-frame only. The sample lists about 360,000 clones; approximately 86% were seen once. Sequenced input: peripheral blood. V gene TRBV4-2 combines with J gene TRBJ1-2; TRBD1 might be the D (5 bases). This TCR came from a woman in her fifties or sixties with COVID-19, enrolled during active disease. CDR3 protein: CASSQDRAGRGYTF. CDR3 sequence (DNA): TGTGCCAGCAGCCAAGATAGAGCAGGGCGAGGCTACACCTTC.